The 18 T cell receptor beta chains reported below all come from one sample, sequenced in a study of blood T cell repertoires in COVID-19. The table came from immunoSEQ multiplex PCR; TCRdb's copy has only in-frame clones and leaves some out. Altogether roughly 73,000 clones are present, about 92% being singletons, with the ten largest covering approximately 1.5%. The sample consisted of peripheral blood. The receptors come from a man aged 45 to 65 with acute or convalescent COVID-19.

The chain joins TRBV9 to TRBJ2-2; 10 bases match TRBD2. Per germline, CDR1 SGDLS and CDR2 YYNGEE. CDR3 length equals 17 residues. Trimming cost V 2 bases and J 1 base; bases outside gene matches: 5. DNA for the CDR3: TGTGCCAGCAGCGTCCCTAGCGGGGGCGTGAACACCGGGGAGCTGTTTTTT. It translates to CASSVPSGGVNTGELFF.

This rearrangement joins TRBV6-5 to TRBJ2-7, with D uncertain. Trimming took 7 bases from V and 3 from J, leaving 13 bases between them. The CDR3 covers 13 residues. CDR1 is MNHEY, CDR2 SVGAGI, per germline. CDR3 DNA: TGTGCCAGCACCGCAGGCTTCTACTACGAGCAGTACGTC. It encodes CASTAGFYYEQYV.

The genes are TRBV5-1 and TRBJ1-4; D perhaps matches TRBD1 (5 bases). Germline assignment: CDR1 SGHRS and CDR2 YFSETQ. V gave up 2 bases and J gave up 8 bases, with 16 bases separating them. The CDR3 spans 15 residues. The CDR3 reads CASSFGTTAGEKLFF. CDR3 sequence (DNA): TGCGCCAGCAGCTTTGGGACTACGGCCGGGGAAAAACTGTTTTTT.

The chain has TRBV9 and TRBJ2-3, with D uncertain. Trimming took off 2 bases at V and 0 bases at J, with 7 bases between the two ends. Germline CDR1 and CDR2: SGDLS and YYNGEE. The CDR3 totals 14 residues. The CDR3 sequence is CASSVSSSTDTQYF. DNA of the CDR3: TGTGCCAGCAGCGTCAGTTCTAGCACAGATACGCAGTATTTT.

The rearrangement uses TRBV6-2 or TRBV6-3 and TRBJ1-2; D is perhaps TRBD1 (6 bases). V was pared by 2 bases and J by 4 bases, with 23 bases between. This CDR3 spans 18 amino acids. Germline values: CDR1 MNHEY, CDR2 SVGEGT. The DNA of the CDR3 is TGTGCCAGCAGTTACCCGAACTCCGGGACACCCAAAGGCTATGGCTACACCTTC. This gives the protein CASSYPNSGTPKGYGYTF.

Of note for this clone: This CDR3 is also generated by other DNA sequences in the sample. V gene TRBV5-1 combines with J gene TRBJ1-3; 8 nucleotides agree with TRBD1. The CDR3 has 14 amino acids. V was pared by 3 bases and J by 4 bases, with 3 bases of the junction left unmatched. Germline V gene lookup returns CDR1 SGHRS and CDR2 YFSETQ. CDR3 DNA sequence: TGCGCCAGCAGCTCAGGGACAGGCGGAAACACCATATATTTT. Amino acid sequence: CASSSGTGGNTIYF. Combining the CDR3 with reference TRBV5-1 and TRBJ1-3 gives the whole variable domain KAGVTQTPRYLIKTRGQQVTLSCSPISGHRSVSWYQQTPGQGLQFLFEYFSETQRNKGNFPGRFSGRQFSNSRSEMNVSTLELGDSALYLCASSSGTGGNTIYFGEGSWLTVV.

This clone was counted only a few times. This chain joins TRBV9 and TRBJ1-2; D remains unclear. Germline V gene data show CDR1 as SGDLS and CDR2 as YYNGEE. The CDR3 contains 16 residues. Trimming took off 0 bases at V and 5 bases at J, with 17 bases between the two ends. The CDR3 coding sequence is TGTGCCAGCAGCGTAGGAACAGCCCAGTGGCCATATGGCTACACCTTC. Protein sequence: CASSVGTAQWPYGYTF.

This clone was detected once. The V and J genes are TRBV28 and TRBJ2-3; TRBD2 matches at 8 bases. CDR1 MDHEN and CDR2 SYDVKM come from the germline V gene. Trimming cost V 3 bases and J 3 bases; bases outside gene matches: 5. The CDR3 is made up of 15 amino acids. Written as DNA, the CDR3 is TGTGCCAGCAGTTTTCGGAGCGGGAGAACAGATACGCAGTATTTT. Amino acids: CASSFRSGRTDTQYF.

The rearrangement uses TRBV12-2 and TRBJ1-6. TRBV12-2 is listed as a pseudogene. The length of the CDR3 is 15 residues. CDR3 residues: CASRFRDSRNSPLHF. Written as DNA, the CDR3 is TGTGCAAGTCGCTTCCGGGACTCCCGTAATTCACCCCTCCACTTT.

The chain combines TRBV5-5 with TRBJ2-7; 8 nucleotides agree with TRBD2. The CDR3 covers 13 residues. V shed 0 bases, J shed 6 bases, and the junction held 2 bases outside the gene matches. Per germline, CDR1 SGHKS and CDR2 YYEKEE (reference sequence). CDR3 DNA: TGTGCCAGCAGCTTGGGGACTAGCATCGAGCAGTACGTC. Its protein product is CASSLGTSIEQYV.

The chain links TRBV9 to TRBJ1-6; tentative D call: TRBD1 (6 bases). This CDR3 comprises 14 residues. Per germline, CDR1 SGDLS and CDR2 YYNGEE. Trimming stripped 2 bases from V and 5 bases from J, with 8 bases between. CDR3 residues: CASSVRQDNSPLHF. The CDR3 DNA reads TGTGCCAGCAGCGTGAGACAGGATAATTCACCCCTCCACTTT.

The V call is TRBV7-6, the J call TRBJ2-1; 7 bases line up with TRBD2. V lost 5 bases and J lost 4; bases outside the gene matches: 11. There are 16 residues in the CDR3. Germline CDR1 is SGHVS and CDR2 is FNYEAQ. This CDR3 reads CASSPRPSGTYNEQFF. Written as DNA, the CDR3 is TGTGCCAGCAGCCCGCGACCTAGCGGTACTTACAATGAGCAGTTCTTC.

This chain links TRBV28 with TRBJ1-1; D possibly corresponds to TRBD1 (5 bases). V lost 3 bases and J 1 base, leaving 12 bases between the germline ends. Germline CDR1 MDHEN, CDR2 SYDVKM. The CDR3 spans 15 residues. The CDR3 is CASSFWGGQNTEAFF. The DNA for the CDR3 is TGTGCCAGCAGTTTTTGGGGGGGTCAGAACACTGAAGCTTTCTTT.

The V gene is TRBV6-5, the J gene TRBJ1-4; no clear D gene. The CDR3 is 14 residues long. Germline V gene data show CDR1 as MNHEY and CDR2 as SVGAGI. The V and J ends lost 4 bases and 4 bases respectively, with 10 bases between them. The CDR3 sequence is CASSSPRHNEKLFF. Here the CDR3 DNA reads TGTGCCAGCAGTTCCCCCAGACATAATGAAAAACTGTTTTTT.

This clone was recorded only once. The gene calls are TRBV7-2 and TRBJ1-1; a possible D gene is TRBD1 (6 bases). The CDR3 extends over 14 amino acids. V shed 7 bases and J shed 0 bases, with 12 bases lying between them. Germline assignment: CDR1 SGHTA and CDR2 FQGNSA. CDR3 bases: TGTGCCAGCACCCAGGACAGTTTGAACACTGAAGCTTTCTTT. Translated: CASTQDSLNTEAFF.

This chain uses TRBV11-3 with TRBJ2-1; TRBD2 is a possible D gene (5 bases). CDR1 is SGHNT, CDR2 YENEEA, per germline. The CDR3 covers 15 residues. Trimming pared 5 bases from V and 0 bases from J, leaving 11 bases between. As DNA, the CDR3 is TGTGCCAGCAGCGCGGGCCTAAGCTCCTACAATGAGCAGTTCTTC. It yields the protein CASSAGLSSYNEQFF.

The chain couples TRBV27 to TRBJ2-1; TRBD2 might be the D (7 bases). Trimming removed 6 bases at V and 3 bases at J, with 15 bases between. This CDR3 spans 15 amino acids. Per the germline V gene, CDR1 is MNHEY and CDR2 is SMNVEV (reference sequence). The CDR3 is CASSQGTGGYNEQFF. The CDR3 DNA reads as TGTGCCAGCAGCCAGGGGACGGGGGGCTACAATGAGCAGTTCTTC.

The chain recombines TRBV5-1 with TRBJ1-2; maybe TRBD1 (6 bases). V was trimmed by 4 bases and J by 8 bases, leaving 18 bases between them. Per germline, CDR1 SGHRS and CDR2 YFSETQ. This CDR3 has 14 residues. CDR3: CASSGNGQLEGYTF. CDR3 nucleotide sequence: TGCGCCAGCAGCGGAAACGGACAGCTCGAGGGCTACACCTTC.